Listed below are T cell receptor beta chains from one sample, sequenced in a study of memory CD4+ T cells and cytomegalovirus serostatus. Data came from immunoSEQ multiplex PCR; TCRdb stores just in-frame clones and leaves some out. The table lists about 27,000 clones, about 80% of them singletons. The source material was memory CD4+ T cells from blood. Source of these receptors: an adult in good health and CMV-seronegative. Each CDR3 is given with its conserved first and last residue. A D gene is named only where the DNA matches it firmly. The size field is filled for only some rows; it gives once, few, many or a size class.

TRBJ2-7 NA NA TRBV29-1 CSVVQGSPYEQYF TGCAGCGTTGTCCAGGGGTCCCCCTACGAGCAGTACTTC
TRBJ2-5 NA NA TRBV11-3 CASSKAVEETQYF TGTGCCAGCAGCAAAGCGGTAGAAGAGACCCAGTACTTC
TRBJ1-1 NA NA TRBV19 CASSSYPRGGEPAFF TGTGCCAGTAGTTCCTACCCCCGGGGAGGGGAGCCAGCTTTCTTT
TRBJ1-1 NA few TRBV19 CASSSQGVGTEAFF TGTGCCAGTAGTAGTCAGGGCGTTGGGACTGAAGCTTTCTTT
TRBJ2-7 TRBD1 NA TRBV27 CASSSLQGANEQYF TGTGCCAGCAGTTCGCTACAGGGGGCTAACGAGCAGTACTTC
TRBJ2-7 NA NA TRBV28 CASSLDYEQYF TGTGCCAGCAGTCTCGACTACGAGCAGTACTTC
TRBJ2-5 TRBD1 once TRBV4-1 CASSHRTGGPETQYF TGCGCCAGCAGCCACCGGACAGGGGGCCCCGAGACCCAGTACTTC
TRBJ1-1 NA few TRBV10-3 CAISLGSNTEAFF TGTGCCATCAGCTTGGGCTCAAACACTGAAGCTTTCTTT
TRBJ2-2 NA few TRBV11-2 CASTGHARGELFF TGTGCCAGCACGGGACACGCGCGCGGGGAGCTGTTTTTT
TRBJ2-1 TRBD1 NA TRBV19 CASRRGDRGLREQFF TGTGCCAGTAGGAGGGGGGACAGGGGGCTCAGAGAGCAGTTCTTC
TRBJ2-3 NA NA TRBV19 CASSRSWAGTDTQYF TGTGCCAGTAGTCGGTCCTGGGCCGGCACAGATACGCAGTATTTT
TRBJ1-2 NA NA TRBV7-9 CASSPTTVVVNYGYTF TGTGCCAGCAGCCCAACGACCGTAGTAGTTAACTATGGCTACACCTTC
TRBJ2-5 TRBD2 few TRBV6-5 CASRLADQETQYF TGTGCCAGTCGACTAGCGGATCAAGAGACCCAGTACTTC
TRBJ1-1 NA NA TRBV6-5 CASIGQTNTEAFF TGTGCCAGCATTGGACAGACGAACACTGAAGCTTTCTTT
TRBJ2-2 NA NA TRBV5-1 CASSSGTIGAGELFF TGCGCCAGCAGCTCCGGGACCATCGGGGCCGGGGAGCTGTTTTTT
TRBJ1-5 NA few TRBV5-4 CASSLGAPDSNQPQHF TGTGCCAGCAGCTTGGGGGCCCCGGACAGCAATCAGCCCCAGCATTTT
TRBJ2-1 TRBD2 few TRBV29-1 CSSGTSTYNEQFF TGCAGCAGCGGGACGTCGACCTACAATGAGCAGTTCTTC
TRBJ1-1 NA once TRBV11-1 CASSLGGNTEAFF TGTGCCAGCAGCTTAGGCGGGAACACTGAAGCTTTCTTT
TRBJ2-3 TRBD2 NA TRBV10-1 CASSHRGAGDTDTQYF TGCGCCAGCAGTCATCGGGGAGCGGGGGACACAGATACGCAGTATTTT
TRBJ2-6 NA NA TRBV10-2 CASSEVLRGRESGANVLTF TGCGCCAGCAGTGAAGTATTGCGGGGTAGGGAATCTGGGGCCAACGTCCTGACTTTC
TRBJ2-7 NA NA TRBV7-2 CASSFGAFSKSEQYF TGTGCCAGCAGCTTTGGGGCCTTTAGCAAAAGCGAGCAGTACTTC
TRBJ2-6 NA NA TRBV7-3 CASSLGPGRRSSGANVLTF TGTGCCAGCAGCTTAGGTCCGGGACGGAGAAGCTCTGGGGCCAACGTCCTGACTTTC
TRBJ1-1 NA NA TRBV2 CASSRGLRTEAFF TGTGCCAGCAGTAGGGGGTTAAGGACTGAAGCTTTCTTT
TRBJ2-3 NA NA TRBV10-1 CASSESGREVTDTQYF TGCGCCAGCAGTGAGTCGGGCAGGGAGGTGACAGATACGCAGTATTTT
TRBJ2-2 NA NA TRBV4-3 CASSQVTTGELFF TGCGCCAGCAGCCAAGTTACCACCGGGGAGCTGTTTTTT
TRBJ1-5 NA NA TRBV14 CASSQADQPQHF TGTGCCAGCAGCCAGGCGGATCAGCCCCAGCATTTT
TRBJ2-7 NA NA TRBV7-9 CASSLGGASYEQYF TGTGCCAGCAGCTTAGGGGGGGCATCCTACGAGCAGTACTTC
TRBJ2-1 TRBD2 NA TRBV5-1 CASSFPSGGANEQFF TGCGCCAGCAGCTTCCCTAGCGGGGGGGCGAATGAGCAGTTCTTC
TRBJ1-2 NA NA TRBV4-1 CASSQEFVGNYGYTF TGCGCCAGCAGCCAAGAGTTTGTGGGAAACTATGGCTACACCTTC
TRBJ1-2 NA NA TRBV6-6 CASTSTGEGRYGYTF TGTGCCAGCACCTCAACGGGGGAGGGAAGATATGGCTACACCTTC
TRBJ1-2 TRBD1 NA TRBV19 CASSIDRGYGYTF TGTGCCAGTAGTATTGACAGGGGATATGGCTACACCTTC